Presented here are 10 T cell receptor beta chains from one specimen sequenced in a study of beta chain features in type 1 diabetes. Every isolated RNA sample was fully reverse transcribed, so sequencing captured expressed TCRB transcripts. The protocol was immunoSEQ multiplex PCR, while the TCRdb copy is restricted to in-frame clones and leaves out a portion. The profile shows hundreds of thousands of clones, 12% to 15% of them singletons. Source material: central memory CD4+ T cells from blood. These receptors all come from a man between 25 and 39 years old in good health.

This chain joins TRBV2 and TRBJ1-1, with 10 nucleotides matching TRBD1. The trim removed 6 bases at V and 1 base at J, leaving 2 bases unmatched. The germline V gene has CDR1 SNHLY and CDR2 FYNNEI. CDR3 length: 14 amino acids. CDR3 in DNA: TGTGCCAGCAGGGACAGGGGGACGAACACTGAAGCTTTCTTT. Translated: CASRDRGTNTEAFF.

This chain connects TRBV5-5 to TRBJ2-2; D unclear. The CDR3 length is 14 residues. The V end was cut by 2 bases, the J end by 8 bases, with 13 bases between. Germline values: CDR1 SGHKS, CDR2 YYEKEE (reference sequence). The DNA for the CDR3 is TGTGCCAGCAGCTTCCGGACCCTTCCGGGGGAGCTGTTTTTT. Its protein product is CASSFRTLPGELFF.

The chain uses TRBV4-3 and TRBJ1-2; maybe TRBD1 (6 bases). The CDR3 length is 14 residues. Germline V gene data show CDR1 as LGHNA and CDR2 as YSLEER. V was clipped by 0 bases and J by 8 bases, with 13 bases between them. CDR3 loop: CASSQDLMGGGYTF. The CDR3 DNA reads as TGCGCCAGCAGCCAAGATTTGATGGGGGGCGGCTACACCTTC.

The sample holds a few counts of this clone. This chain links TRBV7-9 with TRBJ2-3; 8 bases are shared with TRBD2. CDR1 and CDR2 from the germline V gene are SEHNR and FQNEAQ (reference sequence). The CDR3 runs to 16 residues. V was pared by 8 bases and J by 0 bases, with 10 bases of the junction left unmatched. The CDR3 coding sequence is TGTGCCAGCTGCCGGATAAGCGGGAGCAGCACAGATACGCAGTATTTT. Translating gives CASCRISGSSTDTQYF.

This clone was observed a handful of times. Distinct nucleotide sequences in the sample also encode this CDR3. The CDR3 nucleotides read TGTGCCAGCAGCTTAGCTCGTAGCACAGATACGCAGTATTTT. Amino acid sequence: CASSLARSTDTQYF. V is TRBV11-3 and J is TRBJ2-3; D is unresolved. Germline V gene sequence: CDR1 SGHNT, CDR2 YENEEA. With 1 base removed from V and 0 bases from J, the gap between germline ends came to 5 bases. This CDR3 is 14 amino acids long.

This clone has a handful of counts. The gene calls are TRBV9 and TRBJ2-5; TRBD2 matches at 9 bases. Germline lookup yields CDR1 SGDLS and CDR2 YYNGEE. The CDR3 is made up of 16 amino acids. V shed 0 bases and J 4 bases; nucleotides not matched to a gene: 7. The chain's CDR3 is CASSVGSGRSGETQYF. DNA of the CDR3: TGTGCCAGCAGCGTAGGTAGCGGGAGATCGGGAGAGACCCAGTACTTC.

The rearrangement joins TRBV29-1 to TRBJ1-1; D gene unclear. The length of the CDR3 is 11 residues. V was trimmed by 8 bases and J by 7 bases, leaving 14 bases between them. CDR1 is SQVTM, CDR2 ANQGSEA, per germline. CDR3: CSLTPAREAFF. In DNA form, the CDR3 reads TGCAGCCTAACGCCAGCCCGTGAAGCTTTCTTT.

This clone was observed a few times. The rearrangement links TRBV7-9 to TRBJ1-1, with 10 bases that match TRBD1. Per germline, CDR1 SEHNR and CDR2 FQNEAQ (reference sequence). The CDR3 is 13 amino acids. V gave up 2 bases and J gave up 10 bases; unmatched junction bases: 4. CDR3 sequence reads: CASSLSGDRGAFF. For the CDR3, the DNA is TGTGCCAGCAGCTTAAGTGGGGACAGGGGAGCTTTCTTT.

This clone came up a few times. This sequence joins TRBV11-3 and TRBJ2-1; D possibly corresponds to TRBD2 (6 bases). V lost 5 bases and J 1 base, leaving 15 bases between the germline ends. The V gene's germline CDR1 is SGHNT and CDR2 YENEEA. The CDR3 runs 16 residues. The CDR3 loop is CASSPLAGFSYNEQFF. CDR3 sequence (DNA): TGTGCCAGCAGCCCTTTGGCGGGATTTTCCTACAATGAGCAGTTCTTC.

The chain combines TRBV5-1 with TRBJ1-2; D is uncertain. The CDR3 contains 14 residues. V lost 2 bases and J lost 2, with 10 bases in between. Germline V CDR1 and CDR2: SGHRS, YFSETQ. CDR3 in amino acids: CASSFSNQNYGYTF. CDR3 sequence (DNA): TGCGCCAGCAGCTTTTCGAACCAAAACTATGGCTACACCTTC.